The T cell receptor (beta chain) described here comes from a study of CD8 T cells in ankylosing spondylitis. Points from the study as a whole: As for the disease-linked clones, they showed a CD8+ phenotype and occurred at relatively low frequencies in peripheral blood.

Using quantitative 5'-RACE with molecular barcodes, the authors made TCR beta libraries. TCRdb re-analysed the 5' RACE reads in MiXCR, keeping a single row per CDR3 protein. The repertoire has about 250,000 distinct CDR3 sequences, roughly 32% of them found once; the top ten carry around 4.2%. V was cut by 7 bases and J by 11 bases, with 16 bases left in between. The CDR3 spans 12 residues. CDR1 KGHDR and CDR2 SFDVKD come from the germline V gene. There are a few counts of this clonotype. The antigen remains unidentified. The sequenced sample consisted of blood, either unsorted or a sorted T cell fraction (not recorded which). The source of this sequence is a male donor with ankylosing spondylitis or in good health (not recorded which). This sequence joins TRBV24-1 and TRBJ1-1; unclear D gene. CDR3 in DNA: TGTGCCACCAGCGATGGGGAAAGGGAGGCTTTCTTT. Protein product: CATSDGEREAFF.